These T cell receptor beta chains were read from a single sample in a study of blood T cells in healthy people across ages. TCRdb analysed the 5' RACE reads with MiXCR anew, one entry per CDR3 protein. The table records about 830,000 distinct CDR3 sequences, about 62% of them present only once. Sample: blood. Source of these receptors: a young man in good health. Both conserved end residues are trimmed from each CDR3.

V: TRBV12-3/TRBV12-4
CDR3: ASSIMAADTQY

V: TRBV9
CDR3: ASSTGDRNSPLH

V: TRBV6-5
CDR3: ASSYGPIAKNIQY

V: TRBV6-6
CDR3: ASSPSGDRQPQH

V: TRBV20-1
CDR3: SARDYGALGQPQH

V: TRBV4-3
CDR3: ASSVTSGIRPTDTQY

V: TRBV6-5
CDR3: ASSYFGGTNEKLF

V: TRBV5-1
CDR3: ASSAGQPYSYEQY

V: TRBV6-5
CDR3: ASSYRTGTNEKLF

V: TRBV29-1
CDR3: SVESQDSYEQY

V: TRBV18
CDR3: ASSPPGGFFSGANVLT

V: TRBV6-6
CDR3: ASSQPLAGLDNEQF

V: TRBV5-4
CDR3: ASSLKGQTYSPLH

V: TRBV6-5
CDR3: ASSYSADQQF

V: TRBV12-3/TRBV12-4
CDR3: ASRPGGRLDIYNEQF

V: TRBV4-3
CDR3: ASSPETRGDTQY

V: TRBV30
CDR3: AWMVTHSGTQY

V: TRBV5-1
CDR3: ASSFRTGVVRDYEQY

V: TRBV5-6
CDR3: ASSFGGPQY

V: TRBV29-1
CDR3: SVIGQGYEQY

V: TRBV7-9
CDR3: ASSLAETGGDYEQY

V: TRBV7-2
CDR3: ASSLEGGGEQF

V: TRBV5-1
CDR3: ASSEGTAVSYEQY

V: TRBV10-3
CDR3: AISEGQVTDTQY

V: TRBV10-3
CDR3: AISGPLRGRLETQY

V: TRBV29-1
CDR3: SVEEGLSPYEQY

V: TRBV2
CDR3: ASSERRAGGQETQY

V: TRBV6-2/TRBV6-3
CDR3: ASSNRDNPQGEF

V: TRBV4-3
CDR3: ASSQQENQPQH

V: TRBV7-2
CDR3: ASSPTRRQGHNYGYT

V: TRBV15
CDR3: ATSRDSRTQNIQY

V: TRBV6-5
CDR3: ASSLNPGPLF

V: TRBV27
CDR3: ASVGILDGGTDTQY

V: TRBV11-1
CDR3: ASSSLPGQGTGELF

V: TRBV7-3
CDR3: ASSSKGQGNEQF

V: TRBV29-1
CDR3: SAEVTYQMQY

V: TRBV27
CDR3: ASRRTGGFEQY

V: TRBV4-2
CDR3: ASSRGTGYQETQY

V: TRBV20-1
CDR3: SANSTDTQY

V: TRBV29-1
CDR3: SVTTGMSGRSGANVLT

V: TRBV9
CDR3: ASKGGVSTDTQY

V: TRBV6-6
CDR3: ASGAGHTDTQY

V: TRBV20-1
CDR3: SARRDRVDNEQY

V: TRBV4-3
CDR3: ASSHAGGDSYEQY

V: TRBV6-2/TRBV6-3
CDR3: ASQGLAGGSTDTQY